The rows below give T cell receptor beta chains drawn from one sample of a study of T cell responses to AZD1222 COVID-19 vaccine. Using immunoSEQ multiplex PCR, the repertoire was profiled, and TCRdb retains in-frame clones only, with some absent. Among fewer than 200,000 clones listed, 80% to 90% were seen once. Here the sequenced sample was peripheral blood, taken 28 days after the second AZD1222 dose. These receptors originate from an adult who received the AZD1222 COVID-19 vaccine. Both conserved end residues are part of each CDR3. The D gene is left open where the match is weak. The listing skips clone size in some rows; elsewhere it reads once, few, many or a size class.

.,TRBV7-8,.,TRBJ2-3,TGTGCCAGCAGCTTTAGTATGAGTACAGATACGCAGTATTTT,CASSFSMSTDTQYF
.,TRBV11-3,.,TRBJ2-5,TGTGCCAGCAGCTTTTTTCAGGATCAGCAAGAGACCCAGTACTTC,CASSFFQDQQETQYF
.,TRBV19,TRBD1,TRBJ1-6,TGTGCCAGCAGCCAAACCTCGGGACAGGGGCATTCACCCCTCCACTTT,CASSQTSGQGHSPLHF
.,TRBV7-3,TRBD2,TRBJ2-5,TGTGCCAGCAGCTCCGGACTAGCTTGGCAAGAGACCCAGTACTTC,CASSSGLAWQETQYF
.,TRBV5-4,.,TRBJ1-2,TGTGCCAGCAGCTCAGGACAGTGGTATGACTACACCTTC,CASSSGQWYDYTF
.,TRBV15,.,TRBJ1-5,TGTGCCACCAGCAGAGGGGGCAGGGAACAGCATTTT,CATSRGGREQHF
.,TRBV27,.,TRBJ2-3,TGTGCCAGCAGTTTGGGGGCCCAGGGGAACACAGATACGCAGTATTTT,CASSLGAQGNTDTQYF
.,TRBV5-6,TRBD2,TRBJ2-3,TGTGCCAGCAGCTTGGCCCCAGCGGGGGGCCCAGATACGCAGTATTTT,CASSLAPAGGPDTQYF
.,TRBV6-5,.,TRBJ1-1,TGTGCCAGCCGGAATCCCACTGAAGCTTTCTTT,CASRNPTEAFF
.,TRBV5-1,.,TRBJ2-1,TGCGCCAGCAGCTTGGTGAGTTGGGGGCGCGAGCAGTTCTTC,CASSLVSWGREQFF
once,TRBV7-2,.,TRBJ2-2,TGTGCCAGCAGCCCGTTAGGAGTAGCCGGGGAGCTGTTTTTT,CASSPLGVAGELFF
.,TRBV7-9,TRBD1,TRBJ2-7,TGTGCCAGCAGCCCCGACGACAGGGTGTACGAGCAGTACTTC,CASSPDDRVYEQYF
.,TRBV3-1/TRBV3-2,TRBD1,TRBJ1-2,TGTGCCAGCAGCCAGAGACAGGGGGATGGCTACACCTTC,CASSQRQGDGYTF
few,TRBV3-1/TRBV3-2,.,TRBJ2-4,TGTGCCAGCAGCCAGGCCAGGGGAGAAAACATTCAGTACTTC,CASSQARGENIQYF